This entry lists 25 T cell receptor beta chains sequenced from one sample in a study of post-analysis software for immune sequencing data. Study conclusions and caveats: When patients were compared with controls, about 5 TRBV segments were more frequent, TRBV5-6, TRBV5-1 and TRBV20-1 among them.

Their antigens remain unidentified. Unique molecular identifiers were carried by the TCR beta cDNA libraries. TCRdb reanalysed the PCR reads using MiXCR and keeps one entry per CDR3 protein. The sample carries hundreds of thousands of distinct CDR3 sequences, about 27% recorded once. Sequencing was performed on blood. Receptors originate from a girl between 5 and 17 years old with multiple sclerosis.

The genes are TRBV12-3 or TRBV12-4 and TRBJ2-6, with unresolved D. Trimming shortened V by 5 bases and J by 1 base, and 6 bases separated the two germline ends. The CDR3 spans 14 residues. The CDR3 DNA reads as TGTGCCAGCAGTCTCTTATCTGGGGCCAACGTCCTGACTTTC. Translation: CASSLLSGANVLTF.

This clonotype turned up a few times. The rearrangement joins TRBV7-2 to TRBJ2-1; TRBD2 aligns across 9 bases. The J segment lost 4 bases and the V segment lost 1 base, leaving 8 bases of the junction unmatched. This CDR3 spans 17 amino acids. Looked up from germline, CDR1 is SGHTA and CDR2 is FQGNSA. The CDR3 DNA is TGTGCCAGCAGCTTAGTGGCTAGCGGGGCCAAATACAATGAGCAGTTCTTC. It codes for CASSLVASGAKYNEQFF. The entire variable domain, with the rest obtained from reference TRBV7-2 and TRBJ2-1, is as follows: GAGVSQSPSNKVTEKGKDVELRCDPISGHTALYWYRQSLGQGLEFLIYFQGNSAPDKSGLPSDRFSAERTGGSVSTLTIQRTQQEDSAVYLCASSLVASGAKYNEQFFGPGTRLTVL.

The chain has TRBV29-1 and TRBJ2-7; D may correspond to TRBD1 or TRBD2 (5 bases each). Trimming left V 6 bases short and J 2 bases short, with 17 bases between. Germline-derived CDR1 and CDR2 are SQVTM and ANQGSEA. The CDR3 has 14 residues. The CDR3 protein is CSVTIGTLTYEQYF. The CDR3 DNA follows: TGCAGCGTGACTATCGGGACCCTGACCTACGAGCAGTACTTC.

A few counts support this clonotype. This rearrangement joins TRBV28 to TRBJ1-2; 8 bases are a match to TRBD1. This CDR3 is 15 amino acids long. CDR1 and CDR2 from the germline V gene are MDHEN and SYDVKM. J gave up 6 bases and V 5 bases, and 11 bases lay outside the gene matches. The CDR3 protein is CASSTSGGAADGYTF. The CDR3 coding sequence is TGTGCCAGCAGTACCTCAGGGGGCGCAGCGGATGGCTACACCTTC.

The V gene is TRBV6-5, the J gene TRBJ1-1; D not certain. This CDR3 region has 14 residues. V was clipped by 2 bases and J by 0 bases, with 7 bases between them. Germline CDR1 and CDR2: MNHEY and SVGAGI. The CDR3 DNA follows: TGTGCCAGCAGTTACACGTGGATGAACACTGAAGCTTTCTTT. Amino acids: CASSYTWMNTEAFF.

This clonotype was counted ten times or more. The J gene is TRBJ2-1, the V gene TRBV5-5; D might be TRBD1 or TRBD2, each matching 5 bases. This CDR3 is built from 15 residues. With 4 bases removed from V and 3 bases from J, the gap between germline ends came to 14 bases. CDR1 is SGHKS and CDR2 is YYEKEE in the germline V gene (reference sequence). As DNA, the CDR3 is TGTGCCAGCAGCCGGGACCTTAACTACTACAATGAGCAGTTCTTC. Translation gives CASSRDLNYYNEQFF. Looking up the rest from reference TRBV5-5 and TRBJ2-1 gives the full variable domain: DAGVTQSPTHLIKTRGQQVTLRCSPISGHKSVSWYQQVLGQGPQFIFQYYEKEERGRGNFPDRFSARQFPNYSSELNVNALLLGDSALYLCASSRDLNYYNEQFFGPGTRLTVL.

V usage is TRBV29-1 and J usage is TRBJ2-7, with D perhaps TRBD2 (6 bases). Germline lookup yields CDR1 SQVTM and CDR2 ANQGSEA. CDR3 length equals 13 residues. Trimming cost V 3 bases and J 2 bases, with 11 bases left between them. CDR3 residues: CSVDRAGTYEQYF. In nucleotides, the CDR3 is TGCAGCGTTGATCGAGCGGGTACCTACGAGCAGTACTTC.

This clonotype was seen a few times. The CDR3 protein is CATSRDLLGADTQYF. In DNA form, the CDR3 reads TGTGCCACCAGCAGGGACCTGCTAGGCGCAGATACGCAGTATTTT. The chain recombines TRBV15 with TRBJ2-3, with D hard to call. V was clipped by 3 bases and J by 4 bases, with 14 bases between them. The CDR3 totals 15 residues. Germline V gives CDR1 LNHNV, CDR2 YYDKDF (reference sequence).

This clonotype has more than one count but fewer than ten. The rearrangement uses TRBV4-1 and TRBJ1-1; D remains ambiguous. There are 16 residues in the CDR3. V dropped 0 bases and J dropped 4 bases, with 15 bases sitting between them. The germline V gene has CDR1 MGHRA and CDR2 YSYEKL. The CDR3 sequence: CASSQEPRQRRTEAFF. In DNA, the CDR3 is TGCGCCAGCAGCCAAGAACCCCGGCAGAGACGCACTGAAGCTTTCTTT.

V and J are TRBV29-1 and TRBJ1-3; D is perhaps TRBD1 (6 bases). This CDR3 contains 14 residues. Trimming left V 4 bases short and J 0 bases short, with 10 bases between. Per germline, CDR1 SQVTM and CDR2 ANQGSEA. CDR3 sequence reads: CSVGTDLSGNTIYF. In nucleotides, the CDR3 is TGCAGCGTTGGGACAGACCTCTCTGGAAACACCATATATTTT.

Many counts were recorded for this clonotype. At one boundary the junction diverges from the germline segment, which might be a read error. V gene TRBV7-7 combines with J gene TRBJ2-5; 7 positions match TRBD2. The length of the CDR3 is 13 residues. CDR1 is SSHAT and CDR2 is FNYEAQ in the germline V gene (reference sequence). For the CDR3, the DNA is TGTGCTAGCATCAAGGGAGGGCAAGAGACCCAGTACTTC. This sequence encodes CASIKGGQETQYF.

This clonotype was counted a few times. The gene calls are TRBV20-1 and TRBJ1-5; D is perhaps TRBD1 (5 bases). The CDR3 covers 15 residues. CDR1 DFQATT and CDR2 SNEGSKA come from the germline V gene (reference sequence). V was trimmed by 6 bases and J by 3 bases, leaving 18 bases between them. This CDR3 is CSAPTPGGDNQPQHF. The DNA of the CDR3 is TGCAGTGCCCCTACCCCCGGGGGGGACAATCAGCCCCAGCATTTT.

There are many counts of this clonotype. This chain uses TRBV4-2 with TRBJ2-1; 7 positions agree with TRBD2. This CDR3 is built from 14 residues. V gave up 1 base and J gave up 6 bases; unmatched junction bases: 3. Looked up from germline, CDR1 is LGHNA and CDR2 is YNFKEQ. The CDR3 spells CASSQGGGVNEQFF. Here the CDR3 DNA reads TGTGCCAGCAGCCAAGGGGGAGGGGTCAATGAGCAGTTCTTC.

This clonotype has only a few counts. CDR3 protein: CSARSLAGGGETQYF. The DNA for the CDR3 is TGCAGTGCTAGAAGTCTAGCGGGAGGTGGCGAGACCCAGTACTTC. The gene calls are TRBV20-1 and TRBJ2-5, with 11 bases fitting TRBD2. Trimming at V came to 2 bases and at J to 5 bases, leaving 7 bases not matched to a gene. The CDR3 is made up of 15 amino acids. Germline V CDR1 and CDR2: DFQATT, SNEGSKA (reference sequence).

V and J are TRBV12-3 or TRBV12-4 and TRBJ1-6, with D hard to call. The germline V and J ends were trimmed by 3 bases and 8 bases, with 8 bases remaining between them. CDR3 length equals 13 residues. This CDR3 is CASSLKGDSPLHF. DNA for the CDR3: TGTGCCAGCAGTTTGAAGGGAGATTCACCCCTCCACTTT.

V gene TRBV7-9 combines with J gene TRBJ2-1; D is undetermined. Germline V CDR1 and CDR2: SEHNR, FQNEAQ (reference sequence). CDR3 length equals 15 residues. Trimming took off 5 bases at V and 3 bases at J, with 14 bases between the two ends. The CDR3 region has the DNA TGTGCCAGCAGCCCCAAGGCGCGCCGCTACAATGAGCAGTTCTTC. Protein sequence: CASSPKARRYNEQFF.

The chain is built from TRBV11-2 and TRBJ2-5; D possibly corresponds to TRBD2 (6 bases). Deletions cut 5 bases from V and 2 bases from J, with 15 bases between. Germline loops: CDR1 SGHAT, CDR2 FQNNGV. There are 15 residues in the CDR3. The CDR3 loop reads CASSPMTRLQETQYF. The CDR3 DNA reads TGTGCCAGCAGCCCGATGACTAGATTACAAGAGACCCAGTACTTC.

This clonotype came up many times. The rearrangement links TRBV18 to TRBJ2-1; either TRBD1 or TRBD2 may fit D (5 bases each). Trimming took 2 bases from V and 8 from J, leaving 13 bases between them. The CDR3 contains 14 residues. Germline loops: CDR1 KGHSH, CDR2 LQKENI. CDR3 sequence (DNA): TGTGCCAGCTCACCAGGGCTAGCAGGGCATGAGCAGTTCTTC. Amino acid sequence: CASSPGLAGHEQFF.

The sample holds a few counts of this clonotype. The chain has TRBV7-9 and TRBJ2-5; the D gene is possibly TRBD1 (6 bases). The germline V and J ends were trimmed by 1 base and 5 bases, with 20 bases remaining between them. Germline V gives CDR1 SEHNR, CDR2 FQNEAQ (reference sequence). There are 17 residues in the CDR3. Here the CDR3 DNA reads TGTGCCAGCAGCTTAGGCTACCCGTACAGGGTTATTGAGACCCAGTACTTC. Its protein is CASSLGYPYRVIETQYF. Combining the CDR3 with reference TRBV7-9 and TRBJ2-5 gives the whole variable domain DTGVSQNPRHKITKRGQNVTFRCDPISEHNRLYWYRQTLGQGPEFLTYFQNEAQLEKSRLLSDRFSAERPKGSFSTLEIQRTEQGDSAMYLCASSLGYPYRVIETQYFGPGTRLLVL.

This clonotype has only one observation. The chain couples TRBV7-9 to TRBJ2-5; D assignment may be TRBD1 or TRBD2 (5 bases each). The germline CDR1 and CDR2 sequences are SEHNR and FQNEAQ (reference sequence). The V gene lost 6 bases and the J gene lost 11 bases, with 16 bases spanning the gap. The CDR3 totals 12 residues. CDR3 sequence (DNA): TGTGCCAGCAGTACAGGCCACGGGGAGCAGTACTTC. Translated: CASSTGHGEQYF.

The V gene is TRBV28, the J gene TRBJ1-2, with D possibly TRBD1 on 5 matching bases. Germline-derived CDR1 and CDR2 are MDHEN and SYDVKM. Trimming stripped 3 bases from V and 4 bases from J, with 12 bases between. The CDR3 runs 14 residues. CDR3 nucleotide sequence: TGTGCCAGCAGTTTCCATACAGGACTCTATGGCTACACCTTC. Its protein product is CASSFHTGLYGYTF.

The chain combines TRBV2 with TRBJ2-1, with 7 bases matching TRBD1. The CDR3 is 15 residues long. Germline V gene sequence: CDR1 SNHLY, CDR2 FYNNEI. V lost 6 bases and J lost 0; bases outside the gene matches: 5. CDR3 DNA: TGTGCCAGCAGACCCGGGGACAGCTCCTACAATGAGCAGTTCTTC. Amino acid sequence: CASRPGDSSYNEQFF. Drawing the rest from reference TRBV2 and TRBJ2-1, the complete variable domain is EPEVTQTPSHQVTQMGQEVILRCVPISNHLYFYWYRQILGQKVEFLVSFYNNEISEKSEIFDDQFSVERPDGSNFTLKIRSTKLEDSAMYFCASRPGDSSYNEQFFGPGTRLTVL.

The V and J genes are TRBV10-3 and TRBJ2-5; D is perhaps TRBD2 (6 bases). The germline V and J ends were trimmed by 6 bases and 4 bases, with 18 bases remaining between them. CDR3 length equals 15 residues. Looked up from germline, CDR1 is ENHRY and CDR2 is SYGVKD. The CDR3 spells CAIRGGPRGRETQYF. The CDR3 nucleotides are TGTGCCATCAGGGGGGGTCCCCGAGGGCGAGAGACCCAGTACTTC.

This chain joins TRBV5-1 and TRBJ2-1; D remains unclear. V lost 4 bases, J lost 3 bases, and 8 bases lay in between. Germline-derived CDR1 and CDR2 are SGHRS and YFSETQ. This CDR3 has 13 amino acids. As DNA, the CDR3 is TGCGCCAGCAGCACGTCTGACTACAATGAGCAGTTCTTC. Translation: CASSTSDYNEQFF.

This clonotype has a handful of counts. The V and J genes are TRBV12-3 or TRBV12-4 and TRBJ2-3; possibly TRBD1 or TRBD2 for D (5 bases each). This CDR3 is 14 amino acids long. Trimming cost V 1 base and J 4 bases, with 9 bases left between them. CDR3 amino acids: CASSLDVGPDTQYF. Written as DNA, the CDR3 is TGTGCCAGCAGTTTAGACGTGGGACCAGATACGCAGTATTTT.